A selection of T cell receptor beta chains follows, all from one sample in a study of T cells in Graves' hyperthyroidism and ophthalmopathy. MiXCR was run by TCRdb on the multiplex PCR reads, yielding one entry per CDR3 protein. The top ten clones hold less than 35% of a sample with hundreds of thousands of distinct CDR3 sequences, around 17% of them seen once. Source material: blood. These receptors were collected from a woman aged 18-29 years with Graves' ophthalmopathy. Both conserved end residues are part of each CDR3. A D gene is named only where the DNA matches it firmly. Only part of the rows carry a size: once, few, many, or a class if the clone is expanded.

DNA: TGTGCCAGCTCACTCGCACAGACCACCGGGGAGCTGTTTTTT
CDR3: CASSLAQTTGELFF
D: NA
V: TRBV18
size: many
J: TRBJ2-2

DNA: TGTGCCAGCTCATCCCGACAGGGGAACACTGAAGCTTTCTTT
CDR3: CASSSRQGNTEAFF
D: TRBD1
V: TRBV18
size: NA
J: TRBJ1-1

DNA: TGTGCCAGCAGTGGAACTAGCGGGGACCCATATAGCTCCTACAATGAGCAGTTCTTC
CDR3: CASSGTSGDPYSSYNEQFF
D: TRBD2
V: TRBV9
size: NA
J: TRBJ2-1

DNA: TGTGCCAGCTCACCTCAGGGTTACTATGGCTACACCTTC
CDR3: CASSPQGYYGYTF
D: NA
V: TRBV18
size: many
J: TRBJ1-2

DNA: TGTGCCAGCAGCCAAGAGTGGACTAGCGGCCCCACAGATACGCAGTATTTT
CDR3: CASSQEWTSGPTDTQYF
D: TRBD2
V: TRBV14
size: many
J: TRBJ2-3

DNA: TGTGCCAGCAGCTCCGGGCGGGGGAGAGGGTATGGCTACACCTTC
CDR3: CASSSGRGRGYGYTF
D: NA
V: TRBV28
size: many
J: TRBJ1-2

DNA: TGTGCCAGCAGTGCGGGACTAGCGGGAGGTGGGACCGGGGAGCTGTTTTTT
CDR3: CASSAGLAGGGTGELFF
D: TRBD2
V: TRBV25-1
size: NA
J: TRBJ2-2

DNA: TGTGCCAGCAGTCCCCGGGACTTCTCCCTCAATCAGCCCCAGCATTTT
CDR3: CASSPRDFSLNQPQHF
D: NA
V: TRBV6-1
size: many
J: TRBJ1-5

DNA: TGTGCCAGCAGCTTATCGGCTAGCGCGTACAATGAGCAGTTCTTC
CDR3: CASSLSASAYNEQFF
D: NA
V: TRBV7-2
size: many
J: TRBJ2-1

DNA: TGTGCCAGTAGTATAGATCGGGGACTAGCGATACAAGCCTACAATGAGCAGTTCTTC
CDR3: CASSIDRGLAIQAYNEQFF
D: TRBD2
V: TRBV19
size: NA
J: TRBJ2-1

DNA: TGCGCCAGCAGCTCCCCCGCTAGCGGGAACTACGAGCAGTACTTC
CDR3: CASSSPASGNYEQYF
D: TRBD2
V: TRBV5-1
size: many
J: TRBJ2-7

DNA: TGTGCCAGCAGTGAAGCAGGGAGAGTGAACACTGAAGCTTTCTTT
CDR3: CASSEAGRVNTEAFF
D: NA
V: TRBV2
size: many
J: TRBJ1-1

DNA: TGTGCCAGCAGCGGACTTAGCGGGAGGGGAGGGACCGGGGAGCTGTTTTTT
CDR3: CASSGLSGRGGTGELFF
D: TRBD2
V: TRBV9
size: many
J: TRBJ2-2

DNA: TGTGCCAGCAGTTTCACGCCGGAGAACACCGGGGAGCTGTTTTTT
CDR3: CASSFTPENTGELFF
D: NA
V: TRBV12-3/TRBV12-4
size: many
J: TRBJ2-2

DNA: TGTGCCAGCAGCCCGACGGGGCTCATGAACACTGAAGCTTTCTTT
CDR3: CASSPTGLMNTEAFF
D: NA
V: TRBV28
size: many
J: TRBJ1-1

DNA: TGTGCCAGCAGCTTTTCCCCCTTATCGGGCTACACCTTC
CDR3: CASSFSPLSGYTF
D: NA
V: TRBV27
size: many
J: TRBJ1-2

DNA: TGTGCCAGCAGCGCCGACAGGGGGGACTCACCCCTCCACTTT
CDR3: CASSADRGDSPLHF
D: TRBD1
V: TRBV6-1
size: few
J: TRBJ1-6

DNA: TGTGCCAGTACCGGGACAGGGATAACTAACTATGGCTACACCTTC
CDR3: CASTGTGITNYGYTF
D: TRBD1
V: TRBV19
size: NA
J: TRBJ1-2

DNA: TGTGCCAGCAGCGAGGGACTAGCGGGGAATTCCTACAATGAGCAGTTCTTC
CDR3: CASSEGLAGNSYNEQFF
D: TRBD2
V: TRBV4-2
size: few
J: TRBJ2-1

DNA: TGTGCCAGCAGCTTAGTTTACGGTGACTCTGGGGCCAACGTCCTGACTTTC
CDR3: CASSLVYGDSGANVLTF
D: NA
V: TRBV7-9
size: many
J: TRBJ2-6

DNA: TGTGCCAGTAGTACCCTCGGAGGAAAGGGGAACACTGAAGCTTTCTTT
CDR3: CASSTLGGKGNTEAFF
D: NA
V: TRBV19
size: NA
J: TRBJ1-1

DNA: TGCAGCGTTTCGGACAGGGCCCGCGGCCAGCCCCAGCATTTT
CDR3: CSVSDRARGQPQHF
D: TRBD1
V: TRBV29-1
size: many
J: TRBJ1-5

DNA: TGTGCCAGCAGCCCCTCGTTCGGGACACCCGAAGGCTATGGCTACACCTTC
CDR3: CASSPSFGTPEGYGYTF
D: NA
V: TRBV7-9
size: few
J: TRBJ1-2

DNA: TGTGCCAGCAGTCCGACCGGGACAGGGGATGATGGCTACACCTTC
CDR3: CASSPTGTGDDGYTF
D: TRBD1
V: TRBV12-3/TRBV12-4
size: many
J: TRBJ1-2

DNA: TGCAGTGCTAGGGGCTTGGGGAGCGGGAGGGCCGTTGGGAATGAGCAGTTCTTC
CDR3: CSARGLGSGRAVGNEQFF
D: TRBD2
V: TRBV20-1
size: few
J: TRBJ2-1

DNA: TGTGCCAGCAGCGCCGAAGCGGGAGGGTTCCGAGATACGCAGTATTTT
CDR3: CASSAEAGGFRDTQYF
D: TRBD2
V: TRBV9
size: many
J: TRBJ2-3

DNA: TGTGCCAGCTCACCATCTGACAGGGAGGGTGAGCAGTTCTTC
CDR3: CASSPSDREGEQFF
D: NA
V: TRBV18
size: many
J: TRBJ2-1

DNA: TGTGCCAGCAGTATCGGTGGGAGTCAGTACGAGCAGTACTTC
CDR3: CASSIGGSQYEQYF
D: NA
V: TRBV28
size: few
J: TRBJ2-7

DNA: TGTGCCTGGAGTGTACCTGGACAGGGAAAACACGAGCAGTACTTC
CDR3: CAWSVPGQGKHEQYF
D: TRBD1
V: TRBV30
size: many
J: TRBJ2-7

DNA: TGCGCCAGCAGCCAGAAGGTGGGGGCGCGTCAGCCCCAGCATTTT
CDR3: CASSQKVGARQPQHF
D: NA
V: TRBV4-1
size: many
J: TRBJ1-5

DNA: TGCAGTGCTAGAGAGTGGACTAGCGGATACACAGATACGCAGTATTTT
CDR3: CSAREWTSGYTDTQYF
D: TRBD2
V: TRBV20-1
size: many
J: TRBJ2-3

DNA: TGTGCCAGTAGGCGAGTGGGGCCAATGAACACTGAAGCTTTCTTT
CDR3: CASRRVGPMNTEAFF
D: NA
V: TRBV19
size: many
J: TRBJ1-1

DNA: TGTGCCAGCAGACGCGGGACTAGCGGCCACACAGATACGCAGTATTTT
CDR3: CASRRGTSGHTDTQYF
D: TRBD2
V: TRBV11-3
size: many
J: TRBJ2-3

DNA: TGTGCCAGCAGAATGGCAGAAAACATTCAGTACTTC
CDR3: CASRMAENIQYF
D: NA
V: TRBV6-1
size: many
J: TRBJ2-4

DNA: TGTGCCAGCAGTCAACGACAGGGGACGGGCAATGAGCAGTTCTTC
CDR3: CASSQRQGTGNEQFF
D: TRBD1
V: TRBV5-4
size: many
J: TRBJ2-1

DNA: TGCAGTGCTCCAATGGGACAGGGGCCCGCTAACTATGGCTACACCTTC
CDR3: CSAPMGQGPANYGYTF
D: TRBD1
V: TRBV20-1
size: NA
J: TRBJ1-2

DNA: TGTGCCGGCAGCTTAGAGGGGAATCAGCCCCAGCATTTT
CDR3: CAGSLEGNQPQHF
D: NA
V: TRBV7-9
size: NA
J: TRBJ1-5

DNA: TGTGCCAGCAGTCAGACAGGGGCCACTGAAGCTTTCTTT
CDR3: CASSQTGATEAFF
D: TRBD1
V: TRBV2
size: many
J: TRBJ1-1

DNA: TGTGCCAGCAGCCCGAATGGCAATGAGCAGTTCTTC
CDR3: CASSPNGNEQFF
D: NA
V: TRBV11-3
size: many
J: TRBJ2-1

DNA: TGTGCCAGTAGTACGCGGGGGACCCGGGACGAGCAGTACTTC
CDR3: CASSTRGTRDEQYF
D: TRBD2
V: TRBV19
size: many
J: TRBJ2-7

DNA: TGTGCCAGCAGCCAGCTGGTGAGCGGGGGAGTCACAGATACGCAGTATTTT
CDR3: CASSQLVSGGVTDTQYF
D: TRBD2
V: TRBV5-5
size: many
J: TRBJ2-3

DNA: TGTGCCAGCAGAACTGACAGGGGAAACACCGGGGAGCTGTTTTTT
CDR3: CASRTDRGNTGELFF
D: TRBD1
V: TRBV7-2
size: NA
J: TRBJ2-2

DNA: TGCGCCAGCCAAGCCGACGGGAGCTCTGGAAACACCATATATTTT
CDR3: CASQADGSSGNTIYF
D: NA
V: TRBV5-1
size: many
J: TRBJ1-3

DNA: TGTGCCAGTACTGGGACACCGTATAGCAATCAGCCCCAGCATTTT
CDR3: CASTGTPYSNQPQHF
D: NA
V: TRBV19
size: many
J: TRBJ1-5

DNA: TGTGCCAGCAGCTCGAAAATAGCGGGGGGGCCCTACGAGCAGTACTTC
CDR3: CASSSKIAGGPYEQYF
D: TRBD2
V: TRBV5-5
size: NA
J: TRBJ2-7

DNA: TGTGCCAGCAGCCAAGAGTGGGCTAAAGGGGAGAACAGGGCTTTAACAGATACGCAGTATTTT
CDR3: CASSQEWAKGENRALTDTQYF
D: NA
V: TRBV3-1
size: many
J: TRBJ2-3

DNA: TGTGCCAGCAGCGGGACTAGCGGAGGACAAGAGACCCAGTACTTC
CDR3: CASSGTSGGQETQYF
D: TRBD2
V: TRBV7-9
size: many
J: TRBJ2-5

DNA: TGTGCCAGCAGCTTAGTGTTAGGACTAGCCGTGTACAATGAGCAGTTCTTC
CDR3: CASSLVLGLAVYNEQFF
D: TRBD2
V: TRBV28
size: NA
J: TRBJ2-1

DNA: TGTGCCAGCAGTTTTCCTCCCGGGGAGCTGTTTTTT
CDR3: CASSFPPGELFF
D: NA
V: TRBV27
size: many
J: TRBJ2-2

DNA: TGTGCCTGCCAGCGGGGGGCGGTTGAAAAACTGTTTTTT
CDR3: CACQRGAVEKLFF
D: NA
V: TRBV30
size: many
J: TRBJ1-4

DNA: TGTGCCAGCAGTCCGGCGACAGGGGGTACGAACACCGGGGAGCTGTTTTTT
CDR3: CASSPATGGTNTGELFF
D: TRBD1
V: TRBV12-3/TRBV12-4
size: many
J: TRBJ2-2

DNA: TGTGCCAGCAGCCGGGACAGAATAAGCTCCTACGAGCAGTACTTC
CDR3: CASSRDRISSYEQYF
D: TRBD1
V: TRBV7-8
size: NA
J: TRBJ2-7

DNA: TGTGCCTGGAGTCAATCCGGGGGGCGGGTTACAGCTTTCTTT
CDR3: CAWSQSGGRVTAFF
D: NA
V: TRBV30
size: many
J: TRBJ1-1

DNA: TGCAGCGCCAGGGGGGGGCGGTACGAGCAGTACTTC
CDR3: CSARGGRYEQYF
D: NA
V: TRBV29-1
size: many
J: TRBJ2-7

DNA: TGTGCCAGCAGACCACAGGGTGGAAGCAATCAGCCCCAGCATTTT
CDR3: CASRPQGGSNQPQHF
D: NA
V: TRBV6-1
size: many
J: TRBJ1-5

DNA: TGTGCCACCAGTGAGAGAGGGTATAATTCACCCCTCCACTTT
CDR3: CATSERGYNSPLHF
D: NA
V: TRBV24-1
size: few
J: TRBJ1-6

DNA: TGTGCCAGCAGTTCAGCCAAACGACAGGGCTTTGGATATGGCTACACCTTC
CDR3: CASSSAKRQGFGYGYTF
D: TRBD1
V: TRBV28
size: many
J: TRBJ1-2

DNA: TGTGCCAGCAACAGGGCGAACACCGGGGAGCTGTTTTTT
CDR3: CASNRANTGELFF
D: NA
V: TRBV11-2
size: many
J: TRBJ2-2

DNA: TGTGCCAGCAGGGACCCGGGACAGGGGTCCTACGAGCAGTACTTC
CDR3: CASRDPGQGSYEQYF
D: TRBD1
V: TRBV6-4
size: NA
J: TRBJ2-7